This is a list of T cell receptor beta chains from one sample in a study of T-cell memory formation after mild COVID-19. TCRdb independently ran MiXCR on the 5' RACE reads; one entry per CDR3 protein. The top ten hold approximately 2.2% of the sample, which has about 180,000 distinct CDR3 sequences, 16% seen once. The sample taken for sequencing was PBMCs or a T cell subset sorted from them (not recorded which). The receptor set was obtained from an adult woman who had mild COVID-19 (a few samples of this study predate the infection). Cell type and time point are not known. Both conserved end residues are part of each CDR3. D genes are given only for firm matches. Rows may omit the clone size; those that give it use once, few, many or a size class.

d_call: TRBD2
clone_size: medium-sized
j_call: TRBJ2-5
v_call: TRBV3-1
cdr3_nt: TGTGCCAGCAGTCTCAACTCATTAAGCGGGGGACAAGAGACCCAGTACTTC
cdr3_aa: CASSLNSLSGGQETQYF

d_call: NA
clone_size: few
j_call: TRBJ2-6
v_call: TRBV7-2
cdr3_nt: TGTGCCAGCAGCTTAGGACCCATGACCTCTGGGGCCAACGTCCTGACTTTC
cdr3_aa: CASSLGPMTSGANVLTF

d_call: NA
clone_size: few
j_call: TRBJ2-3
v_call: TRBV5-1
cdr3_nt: TGCGCCAGCAGCTTGCCGTCAGATACGCAGTATTTT
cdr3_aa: CASSLPSDTQYF

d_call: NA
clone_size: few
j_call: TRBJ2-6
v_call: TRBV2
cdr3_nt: TGTGCCAGCAAAGACCCCTCTGGGGCCAACGTCCTGACTTTC
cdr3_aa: CASKDPSGANVLTF

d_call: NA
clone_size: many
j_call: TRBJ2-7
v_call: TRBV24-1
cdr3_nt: TGTGCCACCAGTTCCCACGGTTCCTACGAGCAGTACTTC
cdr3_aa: CATSSHGSYEQYF

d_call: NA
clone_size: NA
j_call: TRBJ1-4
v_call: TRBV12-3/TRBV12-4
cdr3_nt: TGTGCCAGCAGTTTAAAGGGGTCTAGTGAAAAACTGTTTTTT
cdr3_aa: CASSLKGSSEKLFF

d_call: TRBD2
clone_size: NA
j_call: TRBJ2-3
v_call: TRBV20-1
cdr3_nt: TGCAGTGCTTCCCGCCCCACTAGCGGGAGGACAGATACGCAGTATTTT
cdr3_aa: CSASRPTSGRTDTQYF

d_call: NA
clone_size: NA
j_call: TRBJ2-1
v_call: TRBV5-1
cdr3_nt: TGCGCCAGCAGCTGGTCTGGACTACCAGGAATAAATGAGCAGTTCTTC
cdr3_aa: CASSWSGLPGINEQFF

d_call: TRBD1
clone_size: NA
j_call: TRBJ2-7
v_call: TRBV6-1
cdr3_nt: TGTGCCACCACTCCGGACAGGGGGCTTCGGGAGCAGTACTTC
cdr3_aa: CATTPDRGLREQYF

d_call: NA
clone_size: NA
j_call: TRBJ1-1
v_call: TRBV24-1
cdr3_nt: TGTGCCACCAGATCAACAGAGAACACTGAAGCTTTCTTT
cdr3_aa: CATRSTENTEAFF

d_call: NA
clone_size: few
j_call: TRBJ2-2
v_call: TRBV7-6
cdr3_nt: TGTGCCAGCAGCCCCCTCGGGGCCGGGGAGCTGTTTTTT
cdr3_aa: CASSPLGAGELFF

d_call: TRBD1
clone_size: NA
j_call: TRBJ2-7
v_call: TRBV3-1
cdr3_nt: TGTGCCAGCAGCCTCGGAGATAGGACAGGGGGCACTTACGAGCAGTACTTC
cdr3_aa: CASSLGDRTGGTYEQYF

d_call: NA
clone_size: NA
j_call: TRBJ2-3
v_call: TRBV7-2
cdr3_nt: TGTGCCAGCAGCTATGGGGGCACAGATACGCAGTATTTT
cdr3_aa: CASSYGGTDTQYF

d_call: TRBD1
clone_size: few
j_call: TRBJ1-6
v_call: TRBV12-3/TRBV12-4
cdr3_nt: TGTGCCAGCAGGGGACAGGAGAATTCACCCCTCCACTTT
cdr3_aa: CASRGQENSPLHF

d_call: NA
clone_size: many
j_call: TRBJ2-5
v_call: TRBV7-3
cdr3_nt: TGTGCCAGCAGCTTACTAGGCGCTCCTCGACGAGAGACCCAGTACTTC
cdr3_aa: CASSLLGAPRRETQYF

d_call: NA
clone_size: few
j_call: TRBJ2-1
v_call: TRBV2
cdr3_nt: TGTGCCAGCAGTGAACGGGCTCGCTCCTACAATGAGCAGTTCTTC
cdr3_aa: CASSERARSYNEQFF

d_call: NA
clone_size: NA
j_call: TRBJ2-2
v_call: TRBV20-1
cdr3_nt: TGCAGTGCTAGTAACTATGTCGACGGGGAGCTGTTTTTT
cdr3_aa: CSASNYVDGELFF

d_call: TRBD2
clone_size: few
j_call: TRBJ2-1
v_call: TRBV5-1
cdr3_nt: TGCGCCAGCAGCTTGATGGCGGGGGGAGAATCGAATGAGCAGTTCTTC
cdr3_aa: CASSLMAGGESNEQFF

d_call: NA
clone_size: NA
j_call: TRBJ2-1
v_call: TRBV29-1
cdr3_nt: TGCAGCGTCGGGGGTGATGGTGAGCAGTTCTTC
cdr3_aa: CSVGGDGEQFF

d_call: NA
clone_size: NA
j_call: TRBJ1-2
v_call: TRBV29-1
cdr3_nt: TGCAGCGTCTCTGACACACTTTATGGCTACACCTTC
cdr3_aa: CSVSDTLYGYTF

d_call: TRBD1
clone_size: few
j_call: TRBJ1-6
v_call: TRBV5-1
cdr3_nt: TGCGCCAGCAGCTGGGGACAGGGAGGGAATTCACCCCTCCACTTT
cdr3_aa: CASSWGQGGNSPLHF

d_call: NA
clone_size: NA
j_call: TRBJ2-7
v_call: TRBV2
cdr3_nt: TGTGCCAGCAGGGGAGGAGGAGGGCGGTACGAGCAGTACTTC
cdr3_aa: CASRGGGGRYEQYF

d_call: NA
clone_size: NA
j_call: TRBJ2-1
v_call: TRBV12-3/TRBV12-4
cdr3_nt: TGTGCCAGCAGTTTGCTCGAAATTAATGAGCAGTTCTTC
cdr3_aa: CASSLLEINEQFF

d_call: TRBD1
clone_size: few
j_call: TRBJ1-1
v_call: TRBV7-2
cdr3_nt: TGTGCCAGCAGCTCCACAGGGGGCACCGGCAACACTGAAGCTTTCTTT
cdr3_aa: CASSSTGGTGNTEAFF

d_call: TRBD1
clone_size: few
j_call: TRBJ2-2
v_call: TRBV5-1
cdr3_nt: TGCGCCAGCAGCCCGACAGGGGGATCTCCCGGGGAGCTGTTTTTT
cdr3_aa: CASSPTGGSPGELFF

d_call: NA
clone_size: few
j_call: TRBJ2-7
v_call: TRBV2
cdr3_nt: TGTGCCAGCAGTGATTCAACTGAGCAGTACTTC
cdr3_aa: CASSDSTEQYF

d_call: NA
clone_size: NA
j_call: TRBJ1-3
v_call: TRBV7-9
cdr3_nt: TGTGCCAGCAGGCTAGAGCGGTTTGGAAACACCATATATTTT
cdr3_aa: CASRLERFGNTIYF

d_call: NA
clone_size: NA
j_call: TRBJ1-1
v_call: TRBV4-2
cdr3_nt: TGTGCCAGCAGCCAAGCCAGCAAGGACACTGAAGCTTTCTTT
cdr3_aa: CASSQASKDTEAFF

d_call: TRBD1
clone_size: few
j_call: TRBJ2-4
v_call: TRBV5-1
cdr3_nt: TGCGCCAGCAGCTTCGGGACAGGGTACGAAAACATTCAGTACTTC
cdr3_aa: CASSFGTGYENIQYF

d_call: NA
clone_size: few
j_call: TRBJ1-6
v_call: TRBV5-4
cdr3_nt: TGTGCCAGCAGCGTGGGGGGCCGAGCAGTGGTCCACTTT
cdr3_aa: CASSVGGRAVVHF

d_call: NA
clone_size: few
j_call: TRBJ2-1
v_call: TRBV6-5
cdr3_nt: TGTGCCAGCAGTTACCGCCGGGGTAGGGCCAATGAGCAGTTCTTC
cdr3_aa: CASSYRRGRANEQFF

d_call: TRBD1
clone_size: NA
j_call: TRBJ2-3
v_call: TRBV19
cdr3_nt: TGTGCCAGTAGTTTACAGGGGTTCGATACGCAGTATTTT
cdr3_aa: CASSLQGFDTQYF

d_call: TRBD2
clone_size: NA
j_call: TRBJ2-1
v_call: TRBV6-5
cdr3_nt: TGTGCCAGCAGTTACTCGACAAGCGGGGGTTACAATGAGCAGTTCTTC
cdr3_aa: CASSYSTSGGYNEQFF

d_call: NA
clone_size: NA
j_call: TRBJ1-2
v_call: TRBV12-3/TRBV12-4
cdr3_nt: TGTGCCAGCAGTCCCCTAATGTTCAGTAACTATGGCTACACCTTC
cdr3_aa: CASSPLMFSNYGYTF

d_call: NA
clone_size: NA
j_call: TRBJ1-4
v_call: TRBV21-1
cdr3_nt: TGTGCCAGCACTTATCGGGAAGAGGGGGATGAAAAACTGTTTTTT
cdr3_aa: CASTYREEGDEKLFF

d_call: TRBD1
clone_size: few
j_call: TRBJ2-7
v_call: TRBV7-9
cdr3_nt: TGTGCCAGCAGCTTTGGGGACAGGGCTCGCTACGAGCAGTACTTC
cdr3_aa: CASSFGDRARYEQYF

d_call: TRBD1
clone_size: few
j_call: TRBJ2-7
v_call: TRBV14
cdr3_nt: TGTGCCAGCAGCCATACTCCGATTCCGGGACAGGACTACGAGCAGTACTTC
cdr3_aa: CASSHTPIPGQDYEQYF

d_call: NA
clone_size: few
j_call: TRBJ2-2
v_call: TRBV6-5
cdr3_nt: TGTGCCAGCAACGGCGGTCTCCGGGCAGCGGGGGAGCTGTTTTTT
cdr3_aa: CASNGGLRAAGELFF

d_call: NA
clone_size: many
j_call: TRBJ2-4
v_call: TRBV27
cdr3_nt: TGTGCCAGCAGTTTATCGAAGTTAGGAATATCCGCAAACATTCAGTACTTC
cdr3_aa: CASSLSKLGISANIQYF

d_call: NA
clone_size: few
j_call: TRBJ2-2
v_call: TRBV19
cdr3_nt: TGTGCCTCCCAGACGGGGGCGCGGGACACCGGGGAGCTGTTTTTT
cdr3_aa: CASQTGARDTGELFF

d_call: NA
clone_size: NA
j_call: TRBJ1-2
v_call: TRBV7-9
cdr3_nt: TGTGCCAGCAGCTTGTCCCTGGAAGGCTACACCTTC
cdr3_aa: CASSLSLEGYTF

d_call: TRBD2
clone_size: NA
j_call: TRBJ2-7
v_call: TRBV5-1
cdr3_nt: TGCGCCAGCAGCTTGACCCCTAGCGGGAGGGCCGTATACGAGCAGTACTTC
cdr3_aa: CASSLTPSGRAVYEQYF

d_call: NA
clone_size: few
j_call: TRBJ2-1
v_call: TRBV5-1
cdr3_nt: TGCGCCAGCAGCCGCGGCAGGGGAGGGAATGAGCAGTTCTTC
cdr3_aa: CASSRGRGGNEQFF

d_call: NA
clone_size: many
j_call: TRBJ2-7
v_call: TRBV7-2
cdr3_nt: TGTGCCAGCAGCCCCCAGATACCCTACGAGCAGTACTTC
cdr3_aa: CASSPQIPYEQYF

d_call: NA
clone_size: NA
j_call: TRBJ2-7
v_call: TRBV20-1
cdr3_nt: TGCAGTGCTAGAGATTCGGTTCGGAACTACGAGCAGTACTTC
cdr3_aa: CSARDSVRNYEQYF

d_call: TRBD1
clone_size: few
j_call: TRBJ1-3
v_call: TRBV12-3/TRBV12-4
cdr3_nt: TGTGCCAGCAGTTTGCGGACAGGGGGCTTTGGAAACACCATATATTTT
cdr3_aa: CASSLRTGGFGNTIYF

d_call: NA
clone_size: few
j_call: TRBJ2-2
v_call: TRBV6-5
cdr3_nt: TGTGCCAGCAGCCCACCAGGGTACACCGGGGAGCTGTTTTTT
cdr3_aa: CASSPPGYTGELFF

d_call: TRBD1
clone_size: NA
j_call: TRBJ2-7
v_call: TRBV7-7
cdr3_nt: TGTGCTAGCAGCTTAAGTGAGGGGGCGCGGGAGCAGTACTTC
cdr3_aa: CASSLSEGAREQYF

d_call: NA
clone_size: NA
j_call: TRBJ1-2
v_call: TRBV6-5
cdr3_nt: TGTGCCAGCAGTAGGGGAGGAACTAACTATGGCTACACCTTC
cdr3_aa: CASSRGGTNYGYTF

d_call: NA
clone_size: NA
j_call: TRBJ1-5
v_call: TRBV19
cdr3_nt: TGTGCCAGTAGTATAGGCAACATTGGGGGTCAGCCCCAGCATTTT
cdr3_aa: CASSIGNIGGQPQHF

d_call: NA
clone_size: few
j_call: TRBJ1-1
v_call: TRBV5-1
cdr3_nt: TGTGCCAGCAGCTTACAGATGAACACTGAAGCTTTCTTT
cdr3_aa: CASSLQMNTEAFF

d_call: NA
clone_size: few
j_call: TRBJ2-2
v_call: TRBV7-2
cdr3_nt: TGTGCCAGCAGCCCGGACGGCCTAGGAGGGGAGCTGTTTTTT
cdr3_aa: CASSPDGLGGELFF

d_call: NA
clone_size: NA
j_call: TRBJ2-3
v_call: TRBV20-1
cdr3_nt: TGCAGTGAAGGTTTCAGGGAAGTCGCAGATACGCAGTATTTT
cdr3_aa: CSEGFREVADTQYF